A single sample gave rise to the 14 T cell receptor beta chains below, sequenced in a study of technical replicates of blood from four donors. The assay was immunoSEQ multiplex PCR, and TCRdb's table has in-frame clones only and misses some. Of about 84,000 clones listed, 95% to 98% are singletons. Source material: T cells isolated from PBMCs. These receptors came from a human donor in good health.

CDR3 bases: TGTGCCAGCAGTTCGGGACTAGCGGGGGGGCTGTCCGAGCAGTTCTTC. It is translated as CASSSGLAGGLSEQFF. The rearrangement uses TRBV28 and TRBJ2-1, with 16 bases fitting TRBD2. The germline gives CDR1 MDHEN, CDR2 SYDVKM. The CDR3 is 16 amino acids. Unmatched junction bases numbered 7, after V lost 4 bases and J lost 10 bases.

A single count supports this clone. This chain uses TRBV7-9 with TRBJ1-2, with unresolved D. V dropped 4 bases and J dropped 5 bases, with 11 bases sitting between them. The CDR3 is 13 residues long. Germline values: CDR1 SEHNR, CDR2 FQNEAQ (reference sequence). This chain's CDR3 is CASSYTENYGYTF. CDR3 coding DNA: TGTGCCAGCAGCTATACAGAGAATTATGGCTACACCTTC.

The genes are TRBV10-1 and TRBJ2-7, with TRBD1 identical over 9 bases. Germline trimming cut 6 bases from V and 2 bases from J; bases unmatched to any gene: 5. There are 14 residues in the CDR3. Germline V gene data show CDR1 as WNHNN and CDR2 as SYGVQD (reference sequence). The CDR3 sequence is CASSPGQGPYEQYF. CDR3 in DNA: TGCGCCAGCAGCCCGGGACAGGGCCCCTACGAGCAGTACTTC.

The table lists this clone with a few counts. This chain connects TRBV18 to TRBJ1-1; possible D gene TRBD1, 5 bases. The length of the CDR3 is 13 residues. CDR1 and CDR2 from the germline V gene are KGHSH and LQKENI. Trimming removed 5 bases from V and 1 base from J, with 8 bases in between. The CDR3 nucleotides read TGTGCCAGCTCATTACAGGCGAACACTGAAGCTTTCTTT. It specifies CASSLQANTEAFF.

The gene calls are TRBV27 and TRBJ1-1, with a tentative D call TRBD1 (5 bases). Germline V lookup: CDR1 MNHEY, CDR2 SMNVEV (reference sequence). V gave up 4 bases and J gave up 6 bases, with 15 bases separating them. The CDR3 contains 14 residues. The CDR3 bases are TGTGCCAGCAGTTCCTCCCGACAGACCCCTGAAGCTTTCTTT. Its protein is CASSSSRQTPEAFF.

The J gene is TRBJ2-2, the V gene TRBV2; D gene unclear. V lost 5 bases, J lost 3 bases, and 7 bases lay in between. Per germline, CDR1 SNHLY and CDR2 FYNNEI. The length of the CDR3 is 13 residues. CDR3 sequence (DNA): TGTGCCAGCAGTTTATCTTACACCGGGGAGCTGTTTTTT. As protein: CASSLSYTGELFF. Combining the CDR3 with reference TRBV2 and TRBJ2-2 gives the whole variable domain EPEVTQTPSHQVTQMGQEVILRCVPISNHLYFYWYRQILGQKVEFLVSFYNNEISEKSEIFDDQFSVERPDGSNFTLKIRSTKLEDSAMYFCASSLSYTGELFFGEGSRLTVL.

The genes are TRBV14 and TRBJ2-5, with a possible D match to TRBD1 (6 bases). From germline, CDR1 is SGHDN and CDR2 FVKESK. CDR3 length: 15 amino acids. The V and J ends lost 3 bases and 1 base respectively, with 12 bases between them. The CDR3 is CASSHSWTVQETQYF. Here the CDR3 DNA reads TGTGCCAGCAGCCACTCCTGGACAGTCCAAGAGACCCAGTACTTC.

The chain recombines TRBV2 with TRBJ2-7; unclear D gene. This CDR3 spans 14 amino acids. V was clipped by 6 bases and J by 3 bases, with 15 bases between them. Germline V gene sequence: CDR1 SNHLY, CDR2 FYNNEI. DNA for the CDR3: TGTGCCAGCAGGCCCACGGGTGCTAACTACGAGCAGTACTTC. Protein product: CASRPTGANYEQYF.

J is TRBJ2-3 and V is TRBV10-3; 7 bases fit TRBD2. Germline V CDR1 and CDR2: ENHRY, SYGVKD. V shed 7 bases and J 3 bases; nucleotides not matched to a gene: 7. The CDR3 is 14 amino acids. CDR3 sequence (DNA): TGTGCCATCACGGGCGGGGGTATAACAGATACGCAGTATTTT. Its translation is CAITGGGITDTQYF.

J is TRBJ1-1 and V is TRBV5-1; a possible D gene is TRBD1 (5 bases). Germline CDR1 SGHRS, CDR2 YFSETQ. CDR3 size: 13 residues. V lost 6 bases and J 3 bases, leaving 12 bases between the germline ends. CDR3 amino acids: CASKIGTDTEAFF. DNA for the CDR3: TGCGCCAGCAAGATTGGGACTGACACTGAAGCTTTCTTT.

The CDR3 DNA reads as TGTGCCAGCGGCCGGACAGGGGGTAACATTCAGTACTTC. Translated, it gives CASGRTGGNIQYF. This sequence joins TRBV9 and TRBJ2-4; TRBD1 agrees at 10 bases. Germline loops: CDR1 SGDLS, CDR2 YYNGEE. Losses at the gene ends were 7 bases for V and 7 bases for J; bases not matched to a gene: 5. There are 13 residues in the CDR3.

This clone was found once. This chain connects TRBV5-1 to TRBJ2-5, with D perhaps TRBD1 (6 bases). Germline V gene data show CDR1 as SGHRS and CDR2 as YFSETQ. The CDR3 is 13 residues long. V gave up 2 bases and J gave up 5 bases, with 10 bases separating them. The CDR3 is CASSFGTSETQYF. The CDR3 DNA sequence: TGCGCCAGCAGCTTTGGGACATCGGAGACCCAGTACTTC.

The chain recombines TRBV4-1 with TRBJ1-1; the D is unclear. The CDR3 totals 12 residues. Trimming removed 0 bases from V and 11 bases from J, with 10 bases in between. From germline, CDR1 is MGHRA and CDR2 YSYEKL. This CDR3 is CASSQDRTGAFF. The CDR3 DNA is TGCGCCAGCAGCCAAGACAGGACGGGGGCTTTCTTT.

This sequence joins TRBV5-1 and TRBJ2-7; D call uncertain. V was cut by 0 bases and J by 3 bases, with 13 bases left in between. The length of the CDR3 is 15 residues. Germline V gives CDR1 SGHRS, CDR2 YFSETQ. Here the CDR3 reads CASSLAGREHYEQYF. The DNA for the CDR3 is TGCGCCAGCAGCTTGGCTGGGCGCGAGCACTACGAGCAGTACTTC.